The following is a T cell receptor beta chain sequence with its context. This could be a read error, since a much larger clone is one nucleotide away. The CDR3 is 16 amino acids. Per germline, CDR1 KGHSH and CDR2 LQKENI. Trimming pared 4 bases from V and 0 bases from J, leaving 12 bases between. TCRdb redid the calling of the RACE reads with MiXCR, one entry per CDR3 protein. The data contain fewer than 95,000 distinct CDR3 sequences, about 11% of them singletons. As for time point: patch test 1, 2 weeks after DPC sensitization. The treatment was: therapeutic diphenylcyclopropenone sensitization with weekly scalp DPC. The data were taken from a study of human T cells and chemical hapten exposure. Study background: Minor pooled library volume differences mainly drove per-sample TCR yield variation.

The rearrangement links TRBV18 to TRBJ2-2; D might be TRBD1 (5 bases). The sequencing here drew on whole blood, taken in connection with sensitization to the hapten diphenylcyclopropenone (DPC). This TCR came from a man aged 35-49 years with alopecia areata. Some clones in this sample may be carry-over from other donors' samples. CDR3 loop: CASSLLAQANTGELFF. As DNA, the CDR3 is TGTGCCAGCTCACTACTTGCACAGGCGAACACCGGGGAGCTGTTTTTT.